The 10 T cell receptor beta chains listed next were all sequenced from one sample in a study of OX40 agonist ivuxolimab in advanced cancers. Sequenced by immunoSEQ multiplex PCR; TCRdb stores in-frame clones only, minus some. The sample holds tens of thousands of clones, about 90% seen once. The material sequenced was CD4+ or CD8+ T cells sorted from blood, taken in a trial of the OX40 agonist ivuxolimab. These receptors were collected from an adult with an advanced solid tumor such as melanoma, head and neck, liver or kidney cancer.

The genes are TRBV11-2 and TRBJ2-1, with D uncertain. This CDR3 comprises 14 residues. The V and J ends lost 3 bases and 1 base respectively, with 7 bases between them. The V gene's germline CDR1 is SGHAT and CDR2 FQNNGV. The CDR3 loop reads CASSFGVSYNEQFF. The CDR3 nucleotides read TGTGCCAGCAGCTTCGGCGTTTCCTACAATGAGCAGTTCTTC.

This clone has only one observation. The chain is built from TRBV28 and TRBJ1-5; no clear D. The germline gives CDR1 MDHEN, CDR2 SYDVKM. CDR3 length: 13 amino acids. Trimming shortened V by 4 bases and J by 7 bases, and 11 bases separated the two germline ends. CDR3 coding DNA: TGTGCCAGCAGTTCCCAAGTCAGCCAGCCCCAGCATTTT. This translates into CASSSQVSQPQHF.

The chain has TRBV5-1 and TRBJ2-3; D unresolved. The CDR3 loop spans 13 amino acids. The V end was cut by 4 bases, the J end by 2 bases, with 8 bases between. Per the germline V gene, CDR1 is SGHRS and CDR2 is YFSETQ. In nucleotides, the CDR3 is TGCGCCAGCAGCAGTTCAGTCACAGATACGCAGTATTTT. Protein: CASSSSVTDTQYF. The full variable domain, completed using reference TRBV5-1 and TRBJ2-3, is KAGVTQTPRYLIKTRGQQVTLSCSPISGHRSVSWYQQTPGQGLQFLFEYFSETQRNKGNFPGRFSGRQFSNSRSEMNVSTLELGDSALYLCASSSSVTDTQYFGPGTRLTVL.

The genes are TRBV15 and TRBJ2-5; no reliable D call. The CDR3 extends over 16 amino acids. The V gene lost 0 bases and the J gene lost 1 base, with 12 bases spanning the gap. The germline CDR1 and CDR2 sequences are LNHNV and YYDKDF (reference sequence). CDR3 loop: CATSRDSPVTQETQYF. CDR3 bases: TGTGCCACCAGCAGAGATTCCCCCGTGACCCAAGAGACCCAGTACTTC.

The chain links TRBV28 to TRBJ2-7; 8 bases are shared with TRBD1. Looked up from germline, CDR1 is MDHEN and CDR2 is SYDVKM. The CDR3 covers 15 residues. Trimming cost V 4 bases and J 3 bases; bases outside gene matches: 8. CDR3 sequence: CASSSGAGGFYEQYF. The CDR3 DNA reads as TGTGCCAGCAGTTCAGGGGCAGGGGGCTTCTACGAGCAGTACTTC.

The chain uses TRBV29-1 and TRBJ2-2; 10 positions agree with TRBD1. Germline lookup yields CDR1 SQVTM and CDR2 ANQGSEA. CDR3 length equals 15 residues. Losses at the gene ends were 4 bases for V and 0 bases for J; bases not matched to a gene: 2. CDR3 protein: CSVGGQGPNTGELFF. The CDR3 DNA reads TGCAGCGTTGGGGGACAGGGGCCGAACACCGGGGAGCTGTTTTTT.

V is TRBV10-1 and J is TRBJ2-7; tentatively, D is TRBD2 (6 bases). The CDR3 consists of 13 residues. The germline gives CDR1 WNHNN, CDR2 SYGVQD (reference sequence). Trimming removed 5 bases at V and 4 bases at J, with 12 bases between. The CDR3 spells CASSHQGGYEQYF. The CDR3 DNA reads as TGCGCCAGCAGTCATCAGGGAGGATACGAGCAGTACTTC.

The V gene is TRBV11-2, the J gene TRBJ2-7, with D possibly TRBD1 on 6 matching bases. Per the germline V gene, CDR1 is SGHAT and CDR2 is FQNNGV. Trimming cost V 2 bases and J 3 bases, with 14 bases left between them. The CDR3 spans 15 residues. The CDR3: CASSLPRGPFYEQYF. For the CDR3, the DNA is TGTGCCAGCAGCTTACCCAGGGGACCCTTCTACGAGCAGTACTTC. The full variable domain, with the rest looked up from reference TRBV11-2 and TRBJ2-7, is EAGVAQSPRYKIIEKRQSVAFWCNPISGHATLYWYQQILGQGPKLLIQFQNNGVVDDSQLPKDRFSAERLKGVDSTLKIQPAKLEDSAVYLCASSLPRGPFYEQYFGPGTRLTVT.

This chain uses TRBV6-5 with TRBJ2-2; D unresolved. The CDR3 runs 12 residues. Germline V gene sequence: CDR1 MNHEY, CDR2 SVGAGI. V was shortened by 3 bases and J by 6 bases, with 5 bases between the two germline ends. The CDR3 region is CASSYLAGELFF. The CDR3 DNA follows: TGTGCCAGCAGTTATCTCGCCGGGGAGCTGTTTTTT.

Points on this clone: The sample holds other DNA sequences that translate to the same CDR3. The chain carries TRBV27 and TRBJ1-5, with D perhaps TRBD1 (5 bases). The CDR3 runs to 12 residues. Germline CDR1 reads MNHEY; CDR2 reads SMNVEV (reference sequence). Trimming removed 6 bases at V and 10 bases at J, with 13 bases between. CDR3 nucleotides: TGTGCCAGCAGCTTACGGACACCTCCCCAGCATTTT. The encoded protein is CASSLRTPPQHF.